Included here is one TCR beta chain sequence, with context. The data originate from a study of blood T cell repertoires in COVID-19. Here immunoSEQ multiplex PCR was the method, and the copy in TCRdb shows in-frame clones only, minus some. The table includes fewer than 350,000 clones, 80% to 90% detected once. The CDR3 is 13 amino acids. Trimming took off 4 bases at V and 4 bases at J, with 10 bases between the two ends. From germline, CDR1 is SGHVS and CDR2 FNYEAQ. The rearrangement links TRBV7-6 to TRBJ1-1; no definite D call. Sequencing was done on a sample of PBMCs or T cells enriched from blood (not recorded which). This TCR was recovered from a man aged 25 to 45 who had recovered from COVID-19. This chain's CDR3 is CASSSGEGTEAFF. The CDR3 nucleotides read TGTGCCAGCAGCTCAGGTGAGGGCACTGAAGCTTTCTTT.